These T cell receptor beta chains were read from a single sample in a study of response to subunit inactivated influenza vaccine. TCRdb ran MiXCR on the RT-PCR reads and lists one entry per CDR3 protein. The sample lists approximately 530,000 distinct CDR3 sequences, less than 8% occurring once. Sequenced material: PBMCs from blood, taken less than 30 months after vaccination. These receptors were obtained from a man between 50 and 70 years old who received an inactivated influenza vaccine. The CDR3 runs from the conserved cysteine through the conserved F or W. The D gene is left open where the match is weak. Clone sizes are given selectively: once, few, many, or a class where the clone is expanded.

j_call v_call clone_size d_call cdr3_nt cdr3_aa
TRBJ2-1 TRBV5-1 NA NA TGCGCCAGCAGCTTGGTAGCTGAGCAGTTCTTC CASSLVAEQFF
TRBJ1-2 TRBV28 NA TRBD1 TGTGCCAGCAGCGAGACCACGGACAGGGGCTATGGCTACACCTTC CASSETTDRGYGYTF
TRBJ1-5 TRBV15 NA NA TGTGCCACAAGGGCGAGCAATCAGCCCCAGCATTTT CATRASNQPQHF
TRBJ2-1 TRBV19 NA NA TGTGCCAGTAGTAAGCTGGGTATGGATGAGCAGTTCTTC CASSKLGMDEQFF
TRBJ2-7 TRBV7-8 many NA TGTGCCAGCAGCTTAGGGTCTTTGCGAATAGCTACCACCTACGAGCAGTACTTC CASSLGSLRIATTYEQYF
TRBJ1-1 TRBV10-3 few TRBD1 TGTGCCATCAGTGCCCTCTCCGACAGGGGCACTGAAGCTTTCTTT CAISALSDRGTEAFF
TRBJ2-3 TRBV7-2 few NA TGTGCCAGCAGCTTAGTCGGCGGGCCAAGCACAGATACGCAGTATTTT CASSLVGGPSTDTQYF
TRBJ1-6 TRBV10-3 NA TRBD1 TGTGCCATCAGTGAGGAGACAGGGGTCGATTCACCCCTCCACTTT CAISEETGVDSPLHF
TRBJ1-2 TRBV25-1 few TRBD1 TGTGCCAGCAGAGGGACAGAAGGTGATGGCTACACCTTC CASRGTEGDGYTF
TRBJ1-2 TRBV7-6 many NA TGTGCCAGCAACCTGGACGGGTATGGCTACACCTTC CASNLDGYGYTF
TRBJ2-2 TRBV3-1 NA NA TGTGCCAGCAGCCACGGGGGCCCGAACACCGGGGAGCTGTTTTTT CASSHGGPNTGELFF
TRBJ2-6 TRBV3-1 NA NA TGTGCCAGCAGCCAAGGCGTTTTGGACTCTGGGGCCAACGTCCTGACTTTC CASSQGVLDSGANVLTF
TRBJ2-7 TRBV20-1 many TRBD2 TGCAGTGCTAGAAAGGAACTAGCGGCCTTTTACGAGCAGTACTTC CSARKELAAFYEQYF
TRBJ2-7 TRBV7-8 NA TRBD2 TGTGCCAGCAGCCGGCGGGAGACCTACGAGCAGTACTTC CASSRRETYEQYF
TRBJ2-7 TRBV10-3 few TRBD1 TGTGCCGTCCGGGACAGGGACCACGAGCAGTACTTC CAVRDRDHEQYF
TRBJ2-1 TRBV4-1 NA TRBD1 TGCGCCAGCAGCCAAACAGGGGACTCCTACAATGAGCAGTTCTTC CASSQTGDSYNEQFF
TRBJ1-1 TRBV6-2/TRBV6-3 many NA TGTGCCAGCAGTTACTGGGGCCTTAACACTGAAGCTTTCTTT CASSYWGLNTEAFF
TRBJ2-1 TRBV11-2 NA NA TGTGCTACCTCCGAGCGGAGCGGCAACAATGAGCAGTTCTTC CATSERSGNNEQFF
TRBJ2-1 TRBV7-3 many TRBD2 TGTGCCAGCAGCTTAACGACGACTAGCGGGACGACCAATGAGCAGTTCTTC CASSLTTTSGTTNEQFF
TRBJ2-7 TRBV7-9 once NA TGTGCCAGCAGAGGACTGGGCGAGCAGTACTTC CASRGLGEQYF
TRBJ2-2 TRBV30 many NA TGTGCCTGGAGTGGGGGGAGTCAGGGCCGACTTTCGAACACCGGGGAGCTGTTTTTT CAWSGGSQGRLSNTGELFF
TRBJ2-6 TRBV2 NA TRBD2 TGTGCCAGCAGTGAAAGTCTACTAGCGGGGGGTATCCCCTCCTCTGGGGCCAACGTCCTGACTTTC CASSESLLAGGIPSSGANVLTF
TRBJ2-2 TRBV4-3 NA NA TGCGCCAGCAGCCAAGGGCCAAAAACCGGGGAGCTGTTTTTT CASSQGPKTGELFF
TRBJ1-4 TRBV6-5 few NA TGTGCCAGCAGTTACGCGCCGGGACCCCCAGGCGAAAAACTGTTTTTT CASSYAPGPPGEKLFF
TRBJ2-1 TRBV6-5 NA NA TGTGCCAGCAGCTACGACGCCAGCGGATACAATGAGCAGTTCTTC CASSYDASGYNEQFF
TRBJ1-1 TRBV12-3/TRBV12-4 many TRBD1 TGTGCCAGCAAACGTAAACTACAGGGGGTTGCTGAAGCTTTCTTT CASKRKLQGVAEAFF
TRBJ1-1 TRBV10-3 many NA TGTGCCACGCATGGGGGGGGTACTGAAGCTTTCTTT CATHGGGTEAFF
TRBJ2-7 TRBV9 few TRBD2 TGTGCCAGCAGCGCAGTAATCGGACTAGCGGGAGACACGCAGTACTTC CASSAVIGLAGDTQYF
TRBJ2-1 TRBV12-5 NA NA TGTGCTAGTGGTTTGTCCGGGGGCTCGAATGAGCAGTTCTTC CASGLSGGSNEQFF
TRBJ2-1 TRBV5-1 few NA TGCGCCAGCAGCATATTAACTGCGAGCTCCTACAATGAGCAGTTCTTC CASSILTASSYNEQFF
TRBJ1-5 TRBV12-3/TRBV12-4 few TRBD1 TGTGCCAGCAGTACCTCCGGGACAGGCAATCAGCCCCAGCATTTT CASSTSGTGNQPQHF
TRBJ2-5 TRBV11-2 many NA TGTGCCAGCAGCTTCAGGTTGCGGGAAGATGGGGAGACCCAGTACTTC CASSFRLREDGETQYF
TRBJ2-7 TRBV2 few NA TGTGCCAGCAGCCCTGGACTACCTTTTTTGCAGTACTTC CASSPGLPFLQYF
TRBJ2-1 TRBV20-1 few TRBD2 TGCAGTGCTAGAGGGACTAGCGGAGGGAATATTCATGAGCAGTTCTTC CSARGTSGGNIHEQFF
TRBJ2-7 TRBV29-1 NA TRBD2 TGCAGCGTTGAAGATGGAAGGGGACTAGGAGCCTACGAGCAGTACTTC CSVEDGRGLGAYEQYF
TRBJ2-1 TRBV3-1 NA NA TGTGCCAGCAGCCAAAGAAACAATGAGCAGTTCTTC CASSQRNNEQFF
TRBJ1-5 TRBV30 NA TRBD1 TGTGCCTGGAGTGCAAGGGACAGGGGAATGAATCAGCCCCAGCATTTT CAWSARDRGMNQPQHF
TRBJ2-1 TRBV10-3 NA TRBD1 TGTGCCATCGGGCCTCGGGACAGCAATGAGCAGTTCTTC CAIGPRDSNEQFF
TRBJ2-3 TRBV5-1 few TRBD1 TGCGCCAGCAGGCCGGGACAGGGGACAGATACGCAGTATTTT CASRPGQGTDTQYF
TRBJ2-1 TRBV6-2/TRBV6-3 NA NA TGTGCCGCCCTACCCATTCGGGCCTCCTACAATGAGCAGTTCTTC CAALPIRASYNEQFF
TRBJ2-7 TRBV12-3/TRBV12-4 few TRBD1 TGTGCCAGCAGTTTAGGTTGGACAGGGGGCGCGTACGAGCAGTACTTC CASSLGWTGGAYEQYF
TRBJ2-7 TRBV5-1 NA NA TGCGCCAGCAGCTTCGAACCACCCCACGAGCAGTACTTC CASSFEPPHEQYF
TRBJ2-5 TRBV20-1 NA TRBD2 TGCAGTGCTAGAGAGTCCCGGGGGGGCCTACGTGATACCCAGTACTTC CSARESRGGLRDTQYF
TRBJ1-4 TRBV30 few NA TGTGCCTGGAGTGTACCGCGGGCAGGGCGAAATGAAAAACTGTTTTTT CAWSVPRAGRNEKLFF
TRBJ1-4 TRBV20-1 NA NA TGCAGTGCTCGGTTGGCAGGTGTGTTAGAAAAACTGTTTTTT CSARLAGVLEKLFF
TRBJ1-2 TRBV3-1 few NA TGTGCCAGCAGCCAAGATTTGGGGGTACGGGGCTACACCTTC CASSQDLGVRGYTF
TRBJ2-7 TRBV12-3/TRBV12-4 many NA TGTGCCAGCAGTTTTGTACAGACGAACGAGCAGTACTTC CASSFVQTNEQYF
TRBJ2-5 TRBV5-5 NA NA TGTGCCAGCAGCCTAAACGGGCAGAGACAAGAGACCCAGTACTTC CASSLNGQRQETQYF
TRBJ2-1 TRBV7-2 NA TRBD2 TGTGCCAGCAGCCCTGGACTAGCGGTCTCTTACAATGAGCAGTTCTTC CASSPGLAVSYNEQFF
TRBJ2-7 TRBV6-1 many NA TGTGCCAGCAGGCTTGCTAGCAGGTCCTCCTACGAGCAGTACTTC CASRLASRSSYEQYF